Presented here are 15 T cell receptor beta chains from one specimen sequenced in a study of blood T cells in healthy people across ages. It was with a sample-barcoded 5' primer and a J-beta primer mix that a second PCR of about 7 to 12 cycles was run. TCRdb re-called the 5' RACE reads with MiXCR, one entry per CDR3 protein. The repertoire has about 580,000 distinct CDR3 sequences, 40% to 55% of them found once; the top ten carry 20% to 25%. Sequencing was performed on blood. The receptors come from a man older than 75 in good health.

This clonotype was counted only a few times. The chain combines TRBV12-3 or TRBV12-4 with TRBJ1-2, with D unresolved. V lost 2 bases to trimming and J lost 2 bases, with 9 bases between them. CDR3 size: 14 residues. The CDR3 spells CASSLRLLNYGYTF. CDR3 coding DNA: TGTGCCAGCAGTTTACGACTACTGAACTATGGCTACACCTTC.

This chain uses TRBV14 with TRBJ2-3, with unresolved D. The germline CDR1 and CDR2 sequences are SGHDN and FVKESK. V lost 1 base and J 4 bases, leaving 6 bases between the germline ends. This CDR3 region has 13 residues. The CDR3 protein is CASSQVDADTQYF. CDR3 bases: TGTGCCAGCAGCCAAGTCGACGCAGATACGCAGTATTTT.

V usage is TRBV20-1 and J usage is TRBJ2-1; D unresolved. This CDR3 spans 11 amino acids. CDR1 and CDR2 from the germline V gene are DFQATT and SNEGSKA (reference sequence). Deletions cut 1 base from V and 12 bases from J, with 10 bases between. The CDR3 DNA follows: TGCAGTGCTAGAGTTGGGGTGTGGCAGTTCTTC. This encodes CSARVGVWQFF.

This chain uses TRBV5-1 with TRBJ2-3, with D perhaps matching TRBD1 (6 bases). Germline lookup yields CDR1 SGHRS and CDR2 YFSETQ. CDR3 length: 16 residues. V was clipped by 4 bases and J by 0 bases, with 15 bases between them. The CDR3 loop is CASSPEGQGSTDTQYF. The CDR3 DNA reads as TGCGCCAGCAGCCCCGAAGGGCAGGGGAGCACAGATACGCAGTATTTT.

This clonotype was found a few times. Written as DNA, the CDR3 is TGTGCCAGCAGCCAAACTCTAGCGGGAGGGGCGGTTGGTACGCAGTATTTT. Translation: CASSQTLAGGAVGTQYF. The V and J genes are TRBV5-5 and TRBJ2-3; 12 bases match TRBD2. This CDR3 is 17 amino acids long. The germline CDR1 and CDR2 sequences are SGHKS and YYEKEE (reference sequence). Germline trimming cut 4 bases from V and 8 bases from J; bases unmatched to any gene: 14.

This clonotype came up once. One junction end disagrees with the germline gene, perhaps due to a read error. The chain links TRBV12-3 or TRBV12-4 to TRBJ2-1, with a tentative D call TRBD2 (6 bases). CDR3 length: 12 amino acids. The CDR3 DNA follows: TGTGTCAGCAGTTCGGGACTCAATGAGCAGTTCTTC. Residues: CVSSSGLNEQFF.

The CDR3 DNA reads as TGTGCCAGCAGTTTCAATCTCTATGGCTACACCTTC. Protein sequence: CASSFNLYGYTF. The V and J genes are TRBV3-1 and TRBJ1-2; D is ambiguous. The length of the CDR3 is 12 residues. V was cut by 6 bases and J by 4 bases, with 9 bases left in between. Per the germline V gene, CDR1 is LGHDT and CDR2 is YNNKEL (reference sequence).

The chain employs TRBV12-5 and TRBJ2-1; possible D gene TRBD2, 7 bases. The V gene's germline CDR1 is LGHNT and CDR2 FRNRAP. Trimming pared 3 bases from V and 9 bases from J, leaving 18 bases between. The length of the CDR3 is 15 residues. The CDR3 nucleotides are TGTGCTAGTGGTTTAGGCGGGGGCTTAGCCACTGAGCAGTTCTTC. Translated, it gives CASGLGGGLATEQFF.

The V call is TRBV6-1, the J call TRBJ2-1; D not resolved. Trimming removed 6 bases at V and 0 bases at J, with 21 bases between. CDR1 and CDR2 from the germline V gene are MNHNS and SASEGT. The CDR3 runs to 18 residues. CDR3 region: CASSVFGAGASSYNEQFF. The CDR3 region has the DNA TGTGCCAGCAGCGTTTTCGGCGCCGGTGCGAGCTCCTACAATGAGCAGTTCTTC.

Ten or more counts support this clonotype. This chain uses TRBV5-1 with TRBJ1-1, with a weak D call TRBD1 (6 bases). This CDR3 comprises 16 residues. Trimming shortened V by 1 base and J by 3 bases, and 16 bases separated the two germline ends. Germline values: CDR1 SGHRS, CDR2 YFSETQ. The CDR3 DNA sequence: TGCGCCAGCAGCTTGAGCGGGACACGGGGCTACACTGAAGCTTTCTTT. Translated, it gives CASSLSGTRGYTEAFF.

V is TRBV25-1 and J is TRBJ1-2; TRBD1 aligns across 10 bases. With V trimmed by 2 bases and J by 4 bases, 10 bases remained unmatched. The germline V gene has CDR1 MGHDK and CDR2 SYGVNS. This CDR3 is 17 amino acids long. The CDR3 reads CASSEGWWDRGGYGYTF. The CDR3 DNA follows: TGTGCCAGCAGTGAAGGGTGGTGGGACAGGGGTGGCTATGGCTACACCTTC.

This clonotype came up once. This chain joins TRBV3-1 and TRBJ2-7; 10 positions match TRBD2. Unmatched junction bases numbered 9, after V lost 1 base and J lost 6 bases. The CDR3 is 16 residues long. Germline values: CDR1 LGHDT, CDR2 YNNKEL (reference sequence). DNA of the CDR3: TGTGCCAGCAGCCAAGGAAGCGGGGGGGCCCAATTCGAGCAGTACTTC. Protein: CASSQGSGGAQFEQYF.

V gene TRBV6-2 or TRBV6-3 combines with J gene TRBJ2-7; TRBD2 agrees at 7 bases. This CDR3 spans 12 amino acids. CDR1 and CDR2 (germline): MNHEY, SVGEGT. Trimming removed 11 bases from V and 0 bases from J; junction bases left unmatched: 4. CDR3 region: CAGGGDSYEQYF. In nucleotides, the CDR3 is TGTGCCGGGGGAGGGGACTCCTACGAGCAGTACTTC.

In this sample, this clonotype turned up a few times. The J gene is TRBJ2-3, the V gene TRBV5-1; weak D call: TRBD2 (6 bases). This CDR3 has 13 amino acids. Looked up from germline, CDR1 is SGHRS and CDR2 is YFSETQ. Trimming removed 2 bases at V and 5 bases at J, with 9 bases between. CDR3 region: CASSFGGVDTQYF. The CDR3 DNA follows: TGCGCCAGCAGCTTCGGGGGAGTAGATACGCAGTATTTT. Full variable domain (remainder filled in from reference TRBV5-1 and TRBJ2-3): KAGVTQTPRYLIKTRGQQVTLSCSPISGHRSVSWYQQTPGQGLQFLFEYFSETQRNKGNFPGRFSGRQFSNSRSEMNVSTLELGDSALYLCASSFGGVDTQYFGPGTRLTVL.

V usage is TRBV12-3 or TRBV12-4 and J usage is TRBJ2-7; D is perhaps TRBD2 (6 bases). V dropped 4 bases and J dropped 1 base, with 14 bases sitting between them. CDR3 length: 15 residues. The CDR3 bases are TGTGCCAGCAGTTCGGCCCAAGCGGGTTCCTACGAGCAGTACTTC. It codes for CASSSAQAGSYEQYF.